This entry lists 26 T cell receptor beta chains sequenced from one sample in a study of CD8 T cells in Susac syndrome. Reverse transcription of about 0.45 to 1 ug RNA was carried out with random hexamers. TCRdb reprocessed the immunoSEQ multiplex PCR reads with MiXCR, giving one entry per CDR3 protein. Of over 120,000 distinct CDR3 sequences listed, roughly 94% are singletons. The sequenced material came from CD4+ T cells from PBMCs. The receptors originated from a human donor in good health.

This rearrangement joins TRBV24-1 to TRBJ2-5; D might be TRBD1 (5 bases). Germline-derived CDR1 and CDR2 are KGHDR and SFDVKD. The CDR3 loop spans 15 amino acids. Trimming took off 4 bases at V and 0 bases at J, with 11 bases between the two ends. CDR3 sequence reads: CATSDTQEYQETQYF. The CDR3 nucleotides are TGTGCCACCAGTGACACACAGGAGTACCAAGAGACCCAGTACTTC.

The chain carries TRBV27 and TRBJ2-7; D is ambiguous. CDR1 is MNHEY, CDR2 SMNVEV, per germline (reference sequence). The CDR3 has 15 amino acids. V lost 2 bases and J 2 bases, leaving 13 bases between the germline ends. CDR3 region: CASSLLWKRAYEQYF. DNA of the CDR3: TGTGCCAGCAGTTTACTCTGGAAAAGGGCCTACGAGCAGTACTTC.

This chain connects TRBV6-5 to TRBJ1-5, with 7 bases aligning to TRBD1. The CDR3 runs 14 residues. V gave up 4 bases and J gave up 4 bases; unmatched junction bases: 4. Germline V gene sequence: CDR1 MNHEY, CDR2 SVGAGI. DNA of the CDR3: TGTGCCAGCAGTTCCCCGGGACAGAATCAGCCCCAGCATTTT. It codes for CASSSPGQNQPQHF.

The rearrangement uses TRBV3-1 and TRBJ2-7; D not certain. The germline V and J ends were trimmed by 1 base and 3 bases, with 4 bases remaining between them. Germline loops: CDR1 LGHDT, CDR2 YNNKEL (reference sequence). The CDR3 runs 12 residues. The CDR3 DNA reads TGTGCCAGCAGCCAAGGGATCTACGAGCAGTACTTC. Its translation is CASSQGIYEQYF.

The chain has TRBV6-6 and TRBJ2-7; TRBD2 is a possible D gene (5 bases). This CDR3 has 13 residues. Germline V gene lookup returns CDR1 MNHNY and CDR2 SVGAGI (reference sequence). Trimming pared 4 bases from V and 7 bases from J, leaving 14 bases between. In DNA form, the CDR3 reads TGTGCCAGCAGTTTGTCCCTCGGGGTAGAGCAGTACTTC. Amino acids: CASSLSLGVEQYF.

The sample holds one count of this clonotype. The chain joins TRBV7-3 to TRBJ2-1; 13 nucleotides line up with TRBD2. This CDR3 comprises 13 residues. CDR1 is SGHTA and CDR2 is FQGTGA in the germline V gene. V was pared by 5 bases and J by 12 bases, with 4 bases of the junction left unmatched. The CDR3 protein is CASSPGTSGVQFF. CDR3 coding DNA: TGTGCCAGCAGCCCGGGGACTAGCGGGGTGCAGTTCTTC.

This clonotype is a singleton in its sample. The rearrangement links TRBV7-9 to TRBJ2-7; 7 nucleotides agree with TRBD1. Germline CDR1 reads SEHNR; CDR2 reads FQNEAQ (reference sequence). V lost 1 base, J lost 6 bases, and 15 bases stayed unmatched. The CDR3 contains 17 residues. The CDR3 DNA sequence: TGTGCCAGCAGCTTAGGTATCGGGCGCCGACAGGGCTCCGAGCAGTACTTC. Its translation: CASSLGIGRRQGSEQYF. The whole variable domain, remainder taken from reference TRBV7-9 and TRBJ2-7, is DTGVSQNPRHKITKRGQNVTFRCDPISEHNRLYWYRQTLGQGPEFLTYFQNEAQLEKSRLLSDRFSAERPKGSFSTLEIQRTEQGDSAMYLCASSLGIGRRQGSEQYFGPGTRLTVT.

The V gene is TRBV11-2, the J gene TRBJ2-7; D call uncertain. V gave up 5 bases and J gave up 2 bases, with 19 bases separating them. Germline V CDR1 and CDR2: SGHAT, FQNNGV. CDR3 size: 16 residues. The CDR3 is CASSQLIASVTYEQYF. CDR3 DNA: TGTGCCAGCAGCCAGTTGATAGCCTCTGTCACCTACGAGCAGTACTTC. The full variable domain, with the rest looked up from reference TRBV11-2 and TRBJ2-7, is EAGVAQSPRYKIIEKRQSVAFWCNPISGHATLYWYQQILGQGPKLLIQFQNNGVVDDSQLPKDRFSAERLKGVDSTLKIQPAKLEDSAVYLCASSQLIASVTYEQYFGPGTRLTVT.

Notes on this clonotype: Sequence at one end of the junction differs from germline and may be a read error. The gene calls are TRBV7-7 and TRBJ2-2; a possible D gene is TRBD2 (6 bases). CDR3 size: 14 residues. The germline V gene has CDR1 SSHAT and CDR2 FNYEAQ (reference sequence). The CDR3 nucleotides read TGTGCTAGCAGCTTGGGACTGAGGACCGGGGAGCTGTTTTTT. Its translation: CASSLGLRTGELFF.

This clonotype was observed a handful of times. The chain joins TRBV6-6 to TRBJ2-5; TRBD2 matches 8 bases. The CDR3 spans 13 residues. The junction had 7 bases not matched to a gene; V was cut back by 8 bases and J by 5 bases. Germline lookup yields CDR1 MNHNY and CDR2 SVGAGI (reference sequence). In DNA, the CDR3 is TGTGCCAGCGCGGGACTAGGTGGGGAGACCCAGTACTTC. Encoded protein: CASAGLGGETQYF.

This rearrangement joins TRBV7-2 to TRBJ2-7; D unresolved. This CDR3 is built from 12 residues. V lost 6 bases and J lost 0, with 6 bases in between. From germline, CDR1 is SGHTA and CDR2 FQGNSA. The CDR3 coding sequence is TGTGCCAGCAGGCCTAGCTCCTACGAGCAGTACTTC. Translation: CASRPSSYEQYF.

This chain joins TRBV12-3 or TRBV12-4 and TRBJ1-1, with D uncertain. CDR3 length: 13 residues. Trimming shortened V by 3 bases and J by 1 base, and 6 bases separated the two germline ends. CDR3 region: CASSFASNTEAFF. The CDR3 DNA is TGTGCCAGCAGTTTTGCCTCGAACACTGAAGCTTTCTTT.

CDR3 bases: TGTGCCACCAGTGATTCGTTCGGAGGCTACACCTTC. Translation gives CATSDSFGGYTF. The chain carries TRBV24-1 and TRBJ1-2; D unresolved. Trimming stripped 2 bases from V and 8 bases from J, with 8 bases between. CDR1 and CDR2 (germline): KGHDR, SFDVKD. The CDR3 extends over 12 amino acids.

This sequence joins TRBV7-2 and TRBJ2-7; D tentatively fits TRBD1 or TRBD2 (5 bases each). Trimming stripped 5 bases from V and 0 bases from J, with 14 bases between. CDR1 and CDR2 (germline): SGHTA, FQGNSA. The CDR3 consists of 15 residues. CDR3 residues: CASSSRDRRSYEQYF. CDR3 DNA: TGTGCCAGCAGCAGCCGGGACCGTCGCTCCTACGAGCAGTACTTC. Complete variable domain (other parts from reference TRBV7-2 and TRBJ2-7): GAGVSQSPSNKVTEKGKDVELRCDPISGHTALYWYRQSLGQGLEFLIYFQGNSAPDKSGLPSDRFSAERTGGSVSTLTIQRTQQEDSAVYLCASSSRDRRSYEQYFGPGTRLTVT.

The genes are TRBV29-1 and TRBJ1-2; 9 bases are a match to TRBD1. Germline assignment: CDR1 SQVTM and CDR2 ANQGSEA. The CDR3 sequence is 14 residues long. Trimming removed 5 bases from V and 6 bases from J; junction bases left unmatched: 10. The CDR3 coding sequence is TGCAGCGTTCCCCGGGACAGGGTTACCGATGGCTACACCTTC. Its protein is CSVPRDRVTDGYTF.

V and J are TRBV5-1 and TRBJ1-1; 8 positions match TRBD1. CDR1 is SGHRS, CDR2 YFSETQ, per germline. Trimming removed 0 bases from V and 0 bases from J; junction bases left unmatched: 10. The CDR3 is 18 amino acids. The CDR3 nucleotides are TGCGCCAGCAGCTTGGGTCCTACAGGGGGGAAACTGAACACTGAAGCTTTCTTT. This codes for CASSLGPTGGKLNTEAFF.

This clonotype was recorded once. The chain uses TRBV28 and TRBJ1-1; maybe TRBD1 (5 bases). Germline CDR1 reads MDHEN; CDR2 reads SYDVKM. Trimming cost V 8 bases and J 4 bases, with 17 bases left between them. The CDR3 totals 14 residues. The CDR3 region has the DNA TGTGCCAGCGATACTTTTGGGGGGGGCACTGAAGCTTTCTTT. Translation gives CASDTFGGGTEAFF.

The gene calls are TRBV5-1 and TRBJ2-7; maybe TRBD2 (6 bases). Trimming removed 1 base at V and 0 bases at J, with 14 bases between. The CDR3 consists of 16 residues. CDR1 and CDR2 (germline): SGHRS, YFSETQ. Here the CDR3 reads CASSLSRGSSSYEQYF. The DNA for the CDR3 is TGCGCCAGCAGCTTGAGCCGGGGGTCATCCTCCTACGAGCAGTACTTC. Full variable domain (outside the CDR3, taken from reference TRBV5-1 and TRBJ2-7): KAGVTQTPRYLIKTRGQQVTLSCSPISGHRSVSWYQQTPGQGLQFLFEYFSETQRNKGNFPGRFSGRQFSNSRSEMNVSTLELGDSALYLCASSLSRGSSSYEQYFGPGTRLTVT.

The chain has TRBV3-1 and TRBJ2-7, with unresolved D. Germline assignment: CDR1 LGHDT and CDR2 YNNKEL (reference sequence). Trimming cost V 1 base and J 5 bases, with 3 bases left between them. The CDR3 consists of 11 residues. CDR3 region: CASSQVHEQYF. DNA for the CDR3: TGTGCCAGCAGCCAAGTGCACGAGCAGTACTTC.

The rearrangement joins TRBV7-8 to TRBJ2-1; D gene unclear. Germline V gene data show CDR1 as SGHVS and CDR2 as FQNEAQ. The CDR3 is 15 residues long. V lost 5 bases to trimming and J lost 7 bases, with 18 bases between them. Here the CDR3 reads CASSGFEVGMNEQFF. The CDR3 bases are TGTGCCAGCAGCGGCTTTGAGGTCGGTATGAATGAGCAGTTCTTC.

This sequence joins TRBV29-1 and TRBJ2-7; 14 bases line up with TRBD2. Per germline, CDR1 SQVTM and CDR2 ANQGSEA. J was trimmed by 4 bases and V by 6 bases; bases with no gene match: 11. CDR3 size: 16 residues. The CDR3 coding sequence is TGCAGCGTCGTCCCGGGACTAGCGGGAGCTTTTTACGAGCAGTACTTC. Translated, it gives CSVVPGLAGAFYEQYF.

The chain combines TRBV27 with TRBJ1-2; perhaps TRBD1 as D (5 bases). This CDR3 has 15 amino acids. Per germline, CDR1 MNHEY and CDR2 SMNVEV (reference sequence). Between the trimmed V and J ends, which lost 4 bases and 3 bases, there was a span of 15 bases. In DNA, the CDR3 is TGTGCCAGCAGTTATTCCCGTGGGGGGGACTATGGCTACACCTTC. This encodes CASSYSRGGDYGYTF.

The chain carries TRBV7-3 and TRBJ2-1; 9 bases map to TRBD2. The CDR3 spans 16 residues. V was clipped by 1 base and J by 7 bases; unmatched bases: 8. Germline CDR1 and CDR2: SGHTA and FQGTGA. In DNA, the CDR3 is TGTGCCAGCAGCTTAATGGCGGGAGGGCCATCAAATGAGCAGTTCTTC. Translated, it gives CASSLMAGGPSNEQFF.

The rearrangement joins TRBV2 to TRBJ2-2; 9 bases map to TRBD1. V trimming: 8 bases; J trimming: 2 bases; junction bases outside the gene matches: 3. Germline lookup yields CDR1 SNHLY and CDR2 FYNNEI. There are 14 residues in the CDR3. The DNA for the CDR3 is TGTGCCAGCCGGGACAGGGTTAACACCGGGGAGCTGTTTTTT. It specifies CASRDRVNTGELFF.

The V gene is TRBV20-1, the J gene TRBJ1-5; D might be TRBD1 (6 bases). The CDR3 is 16 residues long. With 3 bases removed from V and 1 base from J, the gap between germline ends came to 16 bases. Germline V gene data show CDR1 as DFQATT and CDR2 as SNEGSKA (reference sequence). CDR3 loop: CSASTQGPRSNQPQHF. For the CDR3, the DNA is TGCAGTGCTAGTACCCAGGGGCCTCGAAGCAATCAGCCCCAGCATTTT.

CDR3 coding DNA: TGTGCCAGCAGTTACTCGGCTTTCGGAGTTGAAGCGATTAATGAGCAGTTCTTC. Amino acids: CASSYSAFGVEAINEQFF. The gene calls are TRBV6-5 and TRBJ2-1; D is undetermined. Trimming cost V 0 bases and J 7 bases, with 22 bases left between them. In germline, CDR1 is MNHEY, CDR2 SVGAGI. This CDR3 spans 18 amino acids.